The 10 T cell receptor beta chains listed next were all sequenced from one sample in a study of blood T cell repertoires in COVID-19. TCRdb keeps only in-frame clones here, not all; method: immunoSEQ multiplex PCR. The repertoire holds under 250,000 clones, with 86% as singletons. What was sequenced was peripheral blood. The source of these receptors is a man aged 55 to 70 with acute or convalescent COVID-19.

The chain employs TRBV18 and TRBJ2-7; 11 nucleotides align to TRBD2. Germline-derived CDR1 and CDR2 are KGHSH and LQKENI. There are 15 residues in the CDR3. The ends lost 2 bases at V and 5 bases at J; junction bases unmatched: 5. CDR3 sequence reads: CASSPILAGVDEQYF. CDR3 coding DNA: TGTGCCAGCTCACCAATACTAGCGGGAGTTGACGAGCAGTACTTC. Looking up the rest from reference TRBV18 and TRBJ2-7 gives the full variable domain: NAGVMQNPRHLVRRRGQEARLRCSPMKGHSHVYWYRQLPEEGLKFMVYLQKENIIDESGMPKERFSAEFPKEGPSILRIQQVVRGDSAAYFCASSPILAGVDEQYFGPGTRLTVT.

CDR3 DNA sequence: TGCGCCAGCAGCCAAGCAGGACTCAGCAATCAGCCCCAGCATTTT. Its protein product is CASSQAGLSNQPQHF. This chain uses TRBV4-3 with TRBJ1-5; D call uncertain. The CDR3 totals 15 residues. Germline assignment: CDR1 LGHNA and CDR2 YSLEER. V was shortened by 1 base and J by 1 base, with 8 bases between the two germline ends.

CDR3 DNA: TGTGCCAGCAGCTTGGATCTGGGACTTAACTATGGCTACACCTTC. Its translation is CASSLDLGLNYGYTF. V usage is TRBV5-4 and J usage is TRBJ1-2, with D possibly matching TRBD1 (5 bases). The CDR3 sequence is 15 residues long. V shed 0 bases and J shed 1 base, with 10 bases lying between them. Germline values: CDR1 SGHNT, CDR2 YYREEE (reference sequence). Drawing the rest from reference TRBV5-4 and TRBJ1-2, the complete variable domain is ETGVTQSPTHLIKTRGQQVTLRCSSQSGHNTVSWYQQALGQGPQFIFQYYREEENGRGNFPPRFSGLQFPNYSSELNVNALELDDSALYLCASSLDLGLNYGYTFGSGTRLTVV.

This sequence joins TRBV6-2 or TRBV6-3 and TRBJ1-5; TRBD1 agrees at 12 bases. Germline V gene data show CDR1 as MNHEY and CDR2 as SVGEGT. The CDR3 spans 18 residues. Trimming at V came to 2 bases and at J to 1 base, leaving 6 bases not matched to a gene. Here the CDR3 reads CASSYPTGQGASNQPQHF. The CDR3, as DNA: TGTGCCAGCAGTTACCCTACGGGACAGGGGGCGAGCAATCAGCCCCAGCATTTT.

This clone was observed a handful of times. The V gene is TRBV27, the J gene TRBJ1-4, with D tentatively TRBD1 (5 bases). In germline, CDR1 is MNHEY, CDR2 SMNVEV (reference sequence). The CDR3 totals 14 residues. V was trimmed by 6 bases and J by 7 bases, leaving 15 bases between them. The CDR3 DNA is TGTGCCAGCAGAACCCAGGGTATAAGTGAAAAACTGTTTTTT. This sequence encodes CASRTQGISEKLFF.

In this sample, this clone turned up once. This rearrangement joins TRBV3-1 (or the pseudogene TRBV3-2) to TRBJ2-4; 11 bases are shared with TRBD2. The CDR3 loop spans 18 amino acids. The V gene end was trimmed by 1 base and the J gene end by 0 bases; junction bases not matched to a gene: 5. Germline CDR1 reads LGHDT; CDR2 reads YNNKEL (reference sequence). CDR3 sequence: CASSQVLAGGVAKNIQYF. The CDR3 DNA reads TGTGCCAGCAGCCAAGTTCTAGCGGGAGGTGTAGCCAAAAACATTCAGTACTTC.

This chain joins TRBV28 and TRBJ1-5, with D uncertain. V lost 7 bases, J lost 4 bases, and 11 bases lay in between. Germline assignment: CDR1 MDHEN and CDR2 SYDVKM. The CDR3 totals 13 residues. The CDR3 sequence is CASIPRGNQPQHF. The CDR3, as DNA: TGTGCCAGCATCCCACGGGGTAATCAGCCCCAGCATTTT. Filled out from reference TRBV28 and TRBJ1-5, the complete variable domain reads DVKVTQSSRYLVKRTGEKVFLECVQDMDHENMFWYRQDPGLGLRLIYFSYDVKMKEKGDIPEGYSVSREKKERFSLILESASTNQTSMYLCASIPRGNQPQHFGDGTRLSIL.

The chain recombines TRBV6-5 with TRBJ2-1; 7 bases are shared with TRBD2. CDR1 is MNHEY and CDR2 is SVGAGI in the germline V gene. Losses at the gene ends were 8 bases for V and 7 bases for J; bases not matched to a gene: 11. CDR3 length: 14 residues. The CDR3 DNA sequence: TGTGCCAGCGCACTGGCGGGAGAAATAAATGAGCAGTTCTTC. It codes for CASALAGEINEQFF.

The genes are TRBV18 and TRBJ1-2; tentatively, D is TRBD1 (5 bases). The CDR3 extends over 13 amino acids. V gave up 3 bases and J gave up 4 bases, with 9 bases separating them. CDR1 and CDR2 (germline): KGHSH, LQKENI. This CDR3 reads CASSPEGSYGYTF. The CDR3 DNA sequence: TGTGCCAGCTCACCGGAGGGGTCCTATGGCTACACCTTC.

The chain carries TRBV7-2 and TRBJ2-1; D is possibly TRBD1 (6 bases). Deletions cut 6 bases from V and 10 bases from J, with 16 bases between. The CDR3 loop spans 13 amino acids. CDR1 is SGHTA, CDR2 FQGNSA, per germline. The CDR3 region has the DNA TGTGCCAGCAGACAGGGATCACGAGAGGAGCAGTTCTTC. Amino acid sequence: CASRQGSREEQFF.